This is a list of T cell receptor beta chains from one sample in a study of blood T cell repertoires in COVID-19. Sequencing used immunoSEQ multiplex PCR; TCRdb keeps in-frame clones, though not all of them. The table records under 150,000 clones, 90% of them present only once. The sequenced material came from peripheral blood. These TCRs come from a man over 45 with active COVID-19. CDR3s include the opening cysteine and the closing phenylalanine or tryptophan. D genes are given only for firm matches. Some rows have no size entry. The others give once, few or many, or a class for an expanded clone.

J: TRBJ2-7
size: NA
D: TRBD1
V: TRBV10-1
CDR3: CASSDLTGTAYEQYF
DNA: TGCGCCAGCAGTGACCTGACAGGGACGGCCTACGAGCAGTACTTC

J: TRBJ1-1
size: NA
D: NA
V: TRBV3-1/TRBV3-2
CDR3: CASSQDTRVKNTEAFF
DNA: TGTGCCAGCAGCCAAGATACCAGGGTTAAGAACACTGAAGCTTTCTTT

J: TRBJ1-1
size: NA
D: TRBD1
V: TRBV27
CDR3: CASSWGQGNTEAFF
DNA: TGTGCCAGCAGTTGGGGACAGGGGAACACTGAAGCTTTCTTT

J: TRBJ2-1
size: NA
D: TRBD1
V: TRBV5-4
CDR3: CASSYGQGEDEQFF
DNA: TGTGCCAGCAGTTACGGACAGGGCGAGGATGAGCAGTTCTTC

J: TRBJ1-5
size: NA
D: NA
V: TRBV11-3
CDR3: CASSQGLGPQHF
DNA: TGTGCCAGCAGCCAGGGACTGGGGCCCCAGCATTTT

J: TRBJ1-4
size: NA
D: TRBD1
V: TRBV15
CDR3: CATSKDRGRKLFF
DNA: TGTGCCACCAGCAAAGACAGGGGTCGAAAACTGTTTTTT

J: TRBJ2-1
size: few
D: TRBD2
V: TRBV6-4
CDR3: CASSALAGGFLGNEQFF
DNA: TGTGCCAGCAGTGCCCTAGCGGGGGGTTTCTTAGGCAATGAGCAGTTCTTC

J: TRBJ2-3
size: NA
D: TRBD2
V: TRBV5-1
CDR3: CASSPSLAGESTDTQYF
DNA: TGCGCCAGCAGCCCATCTCTAGCGGGGGAGAGCACAGATACGCAGTATTTT

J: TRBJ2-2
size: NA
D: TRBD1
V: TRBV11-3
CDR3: CASSTPMIRDRGLGELFF
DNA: TGTGCCAGCAGCACCCCAATGATCCGGGACAGGGGATTAGGGGAGCTGTTTTTT

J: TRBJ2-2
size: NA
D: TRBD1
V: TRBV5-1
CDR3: CASSLGQGGTGELFF
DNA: TGCGCCAGCAGCTTGGGACAGGGCGGCACCGGGGAGCTGTTTTTT

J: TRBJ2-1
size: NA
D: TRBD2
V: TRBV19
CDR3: CASTTSGDNEQFF
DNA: TGTGCCAGTACTACTAGCGGGGACAATGAGCAGTTCTTC

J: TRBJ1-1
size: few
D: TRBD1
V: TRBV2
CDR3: CASSADRTGISTEAFF
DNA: TGTGCCAGCAGTGCGGATAGGACAGGGATTTCCACTGAAGCTTTCTTT

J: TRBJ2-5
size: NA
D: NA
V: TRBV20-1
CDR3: CSASRTTEETQYF
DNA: TGCAGTGCTAGTAGGACTACAGAAGAGACCCAGTACTTC

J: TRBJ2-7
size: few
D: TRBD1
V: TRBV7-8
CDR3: CASSLNLNRGNISYEQYF
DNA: TGTGCCAGCAGCTTAAACCTGAACAGGGGGAACATCTCCTACGAGCAGTACTTC

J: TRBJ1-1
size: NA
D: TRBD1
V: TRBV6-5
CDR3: CASSWDRMNTEAFF
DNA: TGTGCCAGCAGTTGGGACAGAATGAACACTGAAGCTTTCTTT

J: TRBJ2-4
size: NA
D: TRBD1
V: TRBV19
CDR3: CASSPRGRQGNIQYF
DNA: TGTGCCAGTAGCCCCAGGGGCCGACAGGGAAACATTCAGTACTTC

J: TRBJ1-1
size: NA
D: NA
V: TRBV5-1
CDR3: CASSLGGMAMNTEAFF
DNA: TGCGCCAGCAGCTTGGGAGGGATGGCCATGAACACTGAAGCTTTCTTT

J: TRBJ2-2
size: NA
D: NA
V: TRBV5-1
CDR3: CASSFQARINTGELFF
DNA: TGCGCCAGCAGTTTCCAGGCCCGAATAAACACCGGGGAGCTGTTTTTT

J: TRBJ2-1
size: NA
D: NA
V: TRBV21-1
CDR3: CASSKILETYTLSYNEQFF
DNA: TGTGCCAGCAGCAAAATTCTGGAGACGTACACCCTCTCCTACAATGAGCAGTTCTTC